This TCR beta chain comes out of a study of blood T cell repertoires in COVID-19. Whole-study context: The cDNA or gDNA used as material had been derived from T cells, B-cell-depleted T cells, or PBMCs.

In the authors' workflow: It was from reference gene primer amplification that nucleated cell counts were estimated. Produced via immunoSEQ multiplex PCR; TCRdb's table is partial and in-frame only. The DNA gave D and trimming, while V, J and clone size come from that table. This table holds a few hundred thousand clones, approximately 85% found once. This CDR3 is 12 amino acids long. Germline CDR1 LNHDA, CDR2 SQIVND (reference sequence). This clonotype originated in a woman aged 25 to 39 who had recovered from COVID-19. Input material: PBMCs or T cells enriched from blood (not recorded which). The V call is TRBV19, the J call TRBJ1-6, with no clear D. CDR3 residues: CASGSVNSPLHF. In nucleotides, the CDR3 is TGTGCGTCGGGGTCGGTTAATTCACCCCTCCACTTT.